The rows below give T cell receptor beta chains drawn from one sample of a study of shared clonotypes between healthy human individuals. The table came from immunoSEQ multiplex PCR; TCRdb's copy has only in-frame clones and leaves some out. The sample has roughly 2.5 million clones, about 92% seen once. Sequencing used naive CD4+ T cells sorted from blood. These receptors originate from a man aged 18 to 30 in good health. The CDR3 runs from the conserved cysteine through the conserved F or W. Fields, in order: V gene, J gene, clone size, CDR3 protein. Clone size is given for some rows only: seen once, a few or many times, or a class if the clone is expanded.

>TRBV30|TRBJ2-1|NA
CAWDGTSGRPSMSSYNEQFF
>TRBV7-2|TRBJ2-4|NA
CASSSTTGAKNIQYF
>TRBV2|TRBJ2-5|NA
CASRGGLAHEAQYF
>TRBV6-1|TRBJ1-4|few
CASGGAAEQNEKLFF
>TRBV11-2|TRBJ1-1|NA
CASSLGAGMYTEAFF
>TRBV5-6|TRBJ2-7|NA
CASSRAGLLAYEQYF
>TRBV2|TRBJ1-6|NA
CASSQTGPYGVSPLHF
>TRBV6-5|TRBJ1-3|NA
CASSYSKGSGNTIYF
>TRBV27|TRBJ1-4|NA
CASSEGARNEKLFF
>TRBV10-3|TRBJ1-5|NA
CAISANLQGQPQHF
>TRBV30|TRBJ2-7|NA
CALHLGHSYEQYF
>TRBV7-2|TRBJ1-2|NA
CASSTDRIQGYTF
>TRBV19|TRBJ2-7|once
CASSALGDSYEQYF
>TRBV4-2|TRBJ2-5|NA
CASSQNGPSGVSETQYF
>TRBV28|TRBJ1-2|NA
CASSTADRYTF
>TRBV6-4|TRBJ2-2|NA
CASSAGDTGELFF
>TRBV2|TRBJ2-7|NA
CASRGPGVHEQYF